This is a list of T cell receptor beta chains from one sample in a study of somatic mutations in cytotoxic T cells in rheumatoid arthritis. Data came from immunoSEQ multiplex PCR; TCRdb stores just in-frame clones and leaves some out. This sample has roughly 25,000 clones, with 70% to 80% found just once. The sample comprised CD8+ T cells sorted from blood. The receptors stem from a woman between 18 and 29 years old in good health. Each CDR3 is given with its conserved first and last residue. D genes are given only for firm matches. A row's size may be missing; if present it is once, few, many or a size class.

V gene: TRBV6-1
D gene: NA
clone size: NA
J gene: TRBJ1-5
CDR3 protein: CASSEISLGEPQHF
CDR3 DNA: TGTGCCAGCAGTGAAATCTCGCTCGGAGAACCCCAGCATTTT

V gene: TRBV7-9
D gene: NA
clone size: NA
J gene: TRBJ1-2
CDR3 protein: CASRQGMDGYTF
CDR3 DNA: TGTGCCAGCAGGCAGGGGATGGATGGCTACACCTTC

V gene: TRBV27
D gene: NA
clone size: NA
J gene: TRBJ2-1
CDR3 protein: CASSLEGGIAYNEQFF
CDR3 DNA: TGTGCCAGCAGTTTAGAGGGGGGAATAGCCTACAATGAGCAGTTCTTC

V gene: TRBV27
D gene: NA
clone size: NA
J gene: TRBJ2-1
CDR3 protein: CASSLDIPGAYNEQFF
CDR3 DNA: TGTGCCAGCAGCCTAGACATCCCTGGCGCCTACAATGAGCAGTTCTTC

V gene: TRBV5-1
D gene: NA
clone size: NA
J gene: TRBJ1-3
CDR3 protein: CASSPDTDHSGNTIYF
CDR3 DNA: TGCGCCAGCAGCCCGGACACCGACCACTCTGGAAACACCATATATTTT

V gene: TRBV5-1
D gene: NA
clone size: NA
J gene: TRBJ1-2
CDR3 protein: CASSLGLGLEDYGYTF
CDR3 DNA: TGCGCCAGCAGCTTGGGTTTGGGGCTCGAAGATTATGGCTACACCTTC

V gene: TRBV9
D gene: TRBD1
clone size: NA
J gene: TRBJ2-1
CDR3 protein: CASSITGTGGPNEQFF
CDR3 DNA: TGTGCCAGCAGCATCACCGGGACAGGGGGCCCCAATGAGCAGTTCTTC

V gene: TRBV27
D gene: NA
clone size: NA
J gene: TRBJ1-2
CDR3 protein: CASSLSVGGLGNYGYTF
CDR3 DNA: TGTGCCAGCAGTTTATCGGTGGGGGGCTTAGGGAACTATGGCTACACCTTC

V gene: TRBV5-1
D gene: NA
clone size: NA
J gene: TRBJ2-5
CDR3 protein: CASSPGPPSSQETQYF
CDR3 DNA: TGCGCCAGCAGCCCGGGCCCACCTAGTTCTCAAGAGACCCAGTACTTC

V gene: TRBV11-2
D gene: NA
clone size: NA
J gene: TRBJ2-6
CDR3 protein: CASSLVVSGANVLTF
CDR3 DNA: TGTGCCAGCAGCTTAGTGGTCTCTGGGGCCAACGTCCTGACTTTC

V gene: TRBV4-1
D gene: NA
clone size: NA
J gene: TRBJ1-4
CDR3 protein: CASSQEQGGEKLFF
CDR3 DNA: TGCGCCAGCAGCCAAGAACAGGGAGGTGAAAAACTGTTTTTT

V gene: TRBV4-1
D gene: NA
clone size: NA
J gene: TRBJ1-1
CDR3 protein: CASSQGAGTTEAFF
CDR3 DNA: TGCGCCAGCAGCCAAGGGGCCGGGACGACTGAAGCTTTCTTT

V gene: TRBV6-1
D gene: TRBD2
clone size: NA
J gene: TRBJ2-4
CDR3 protein: CASSEQTTSRNIQYF
CDR3 DNA: TGTGCCAGCAGTGAACAGACGACTAGCCGGAACATTCAGTACTTC

V gene: TRBV2
D gene: NA
clone size: NA
J gene: TRBJ1-6
CDR3 protein: CASTPDPTGNSPLHF
CDR3 DNA: TGTGCCAGCACCCCGGACCCGACGGGGAATTCACCCCTCCACTTT

V gene: TRBV4-1
D gene: NA
clone size: NA
J gene: TRBJ2-1
CDR3 protein: CASSPGPSYNEQFF
CDR3 DNA: TGCGCCAGCAGCCCGGGACCGAGTTACAATGAGCAGTTCTTC

V gene: TRBV28
D gene: NA
clone size: NA
J gene: TRBJ1-1
CDR3 protein: CASRRGYSNTEAFF
CDR3 DNA: TGTGCCAGCAGGAGGGGGTACAGCAACACTGAAGCTTTCTTT

V gene: TRBV10-2
D gene: NA
clone size: NA
J gene: TRBJ1-1
CDR3 protein: CASSVGRRNTEAFF
CDR3 DNA: TGCGCCAGCAGTGTTGGCAGGAGGAACACTGAAGCTTTCTTT

V gene: TRBV7-9
D gene: TRBD2
clone size: few
J gene: TRBJ2-3
CDR3 protein: CASSLGGLAGVSDTQYF
CDR3 DNA: TGTGCCAGCAGCTTAGGGGGACTAGCGGGAGTGTCAGATACGCAGTATTTT

V gene: TRBV27
D gene: TRBD2
clone size: few
J gene: TRBJ2-5
CDR3 protein: CASSPGLGTRETQYF
CDR3 DNA: TGTGCCAGCAGTCCGGGACTAGGGACTCGAGAGACCCAGTACTTC

V gene: TRBV27
D gene: TRBD2
clone size: NA
J gene: TRBJ2-7
CDR3 protein: CASTPAKRDTSYEQYF
CDR3 DNA: TGTGCCAGCACCCCCGCGAAGCGGGATACCTCCTACGAGCAGTACTTC

V gene: TRBV7-6
D gene: TRBD2
clone size: NA
J gene: TRBJ2-1
CDR3 protein: CASSLSGGAYNEQFF
CDR3 DNA: TGTGCCAGCAGCTTAAGCGGGGGAGCCTACAATGAGCAGTTCTTC

V gene: TRBV11-2
D gene: NA
clone size: NA
J gene: TRBJ1-5
CDR3 protein: CASSLDSYSNQPQHF
CDR3 DNA: TGTGCCAGCAGCCTGGACAGTTATAGCAATCAGCCCCAGCATTTT

V gene: TRBV9
D gene: NA
clone size: NA
J gene: TRBJ2-5
CDR3 protein: CASSVGLEGTQYF
CDR3 DNA: TGTGCCAGCAGCGTAGGTCTAGAGGGGACCCAGTACTTC

V gene: TRBV27
D gene: TRBD1
clone size: few
J gene: TRBJ1-5
CDR3 protein: CASSPNQGQLNQPQHF
CDR3 DNA: TGTGCCAGCAGTCCCAACCAGGGACAGCTCAATCAGCCCCAGCATTTT

V gene: TRBV2
D gene: NA
clone size: NA
J gene: TRBJ1-1
CDR3 protein: CASLVGGGHTEAFF
CDR3 DNA: TGTGCCAGCCTGGTCGGGGGGGGACACACTGAAGCTTTCTTT

V gene: TRBV6-5
D gene: NA
clone size: NA
J gene: TRBJ2-1
CDR3 protein: CASSSNAGANEQFF
CDR3 DNA: TGTGCCAGCAGCTCCAACGCGGGGGCGAATGAGCAGTTCTTC

V gene: TRBV28
D gene: NA
clone size: NA
J gene: TRBJ1-1
CDR3 protein: CASSDYGEAFF
CDR3 DNA: TGTGCCAGCAGCGATTACGGGGAAGCTTTCTTT

V gene: TRBV4-1
D gene: NA
clone size: NA
J gene: TRBJ1-1
CDR3 protein: CASSQVSMNTEAFF
CDR3 DNA: TGCGCCAGCAGCCAAGTATCCATGAACACTGAAGCTTTCTTT

V gene: TRBV30
D gene: NA
clone size: NA
J gene: TRBJ2-3
CDR3 protein: CAWTSPPTTSTDTQYF
CDR3 DNA: TGTGCCTGGACCTCCCCCCCGACAACTAGCACAGATACGCAGTATTTT

V gene: TRBV4-1
D gene: NA
clone size: few
J gene: TRBJ2-1
CDR3 protein: CASSHSAAWNEQFF
CDR3 DNA: TGCGCCAGCAGCCATTCAGCGGCTTGGAATGAGCAGTTCTTC

V gene: TRBV7-9
D gene: TRBD2
clone size: NA
J gene: TRBJ2-2
CDR3 protein: CASSTTSANTGELFF
CDR3 DNA: TGTGCCAGCAGTACAACTAGCGCGAACACCGGGGAGCTGTTTTTT

V gene: TRBV27
D gene: TRBD1
clone size: NA
J gene: TRBJ1-1
CDR3 protein: CASKGALNTEAFF
CDR3 DNA: TGTGCCAGCAAGGGGGCTCTGAACACTGAAGCTTTCTTT

V gene: TRBV28
D gene: NA
clone size: few
J gene: TRBJ2-1
CDR3 protein: CASSTSGNEQFF
CDR3 DNA: TGTGCCAGCAGTACCAGCGGGAATGAGCAGTTCTTC

V gene: TRBV29-1
D gene: NA
clone size: NA
J gene: TRBJ1-4
CDR3 protein: CSVGGEEKLFF
CDR3 DNA: TGCAGCGTGGGGGGGGAGGAAAAACTGTTTTTT

V gene: TRBV11-1
D gene: NA
clone size: few
J gene: TRBJ2-1
CDR3 protein: CASSFRDAYNEQFF
CDR3 DNA: TGTGCCAGCAGCTTCAGGGACGCCTACAATGAGCAGTTCTTC

V gene: TRBV4-1
D gene: NA
clone size: NA
J gene: TRBJ2-5
CDR3 protein: CASSQESRGAAETQYF
CDR3 DNA: TGCGCCAGCAGCCAAGAATCCCGGGGGGCTGCGGAGACCCAGTACTTC

V gene: TRBV5-6
D gene: TRBD1
clone size: NA
J gene: TRBJ2-1
CDR3 protein: CASSLDLGGGEQFF
CDR3 DNA: TGTGCCAGCAGCTTGGATCTAGGGGGCGGTGAGCAGTTCTTC

V gene: TRBV6-1
D gene: NA
clone size: NA
J gene: TRBJ2-3
CDR3 protein: CASSARLERDTQYF
CDR3 DNA: TGTGCCAGCTCGGCCAGATTGGAGAGAGATACGCAGTATTTT